These 11 T cell receptor beta chains were sequenced from one sample in a study of type 1 regulatory T cells. TCRdb passed the reads through MiXCR, listing each CDR3 protein once. The sample lists some 100,000 distinct CDR3 sequences; about 28% were seen once. Sequenced sample: CD4+ T cells, either the whole sample or a sorted fraction (not recorded which). The receptor set was obtained from a human donor in good health.

V and J are TRBV15 and TRBJ2-1; D gene unclear. Trimming stripped 0 bases from V and 1 base from J, with 13 bases between. CDR1 and CDR2 from the germline V gene are LNHNV and YYDKDF (reference sequence). The CDR3 sequence is 17 residues long. The CDR3 DNA is TGTGCCACCAGCAGAGAGAAGCCAAAATATTCCTACAATGAGCAGTTCTTC. Residues: CATSREKPKYSYNEQFF.

V is TRBV19 and J is TRBJ1-5; TRBD1 agrees at 9 bases. CDR1 and CDR2 from the germline V gene are LNHDA and SQIVND (reference sequence). This CDR3 is built from 16 residues. Germline trimming cut 6 bases from V and 7 bases from J; bases unmatched to any gene: 13. CDR3 sequence reads: CASRRLWDRVKQPQHF. The CDR3 region has the DNA TGTGCCAGTAGACGCCTTTGGGACAGGGTTAAACAGCCCCAGCATTTT.

With regard to this clonotype: The junction departs from the called germline gene at one end, perhaps through a read error. The chain employs TRBV20-1 and TRBJ2-1; the match to TRBD1 covers 12 bases. Germline V lookup: CDR1 DFQATT, CDR2 SNEGSKA (reference sequence). The CDR3 covers 19 residues. The DNA of the CDR3 is TGCAGTGCTAGACCAGACCGGGACAGGGGGCGATTATACTACAAAGAGCAGTTCTTC. Its translation: CSARPDRDRGRLYYKEQFF.

This clonotype was seen only a few times. The V gene is TRBV29-1, the J gene TRBJ2-7; D gene ambiguous. The CDR3 runs to 14 residues. The germline V gene has CDR1 SQVTM and CDR2 ANQGSEA. V lost 3 bases and J lost 1, with 13 bases in between. The CDR3 here is CSVDSTDGSYEQYF. CDR3 bases: TGCAGCGTTGACTCTACGGACGGGTCCTACGAGCAGTACTTC.

The rearrangement joins TRBV7-2 to TRBJ2-6, with D unresolved. The V end lost 3 bases, the J end lost 2 bases, and 8 bases lay between the germline ends. CDR3 size: 15 residues. Germline V gene data show CDR1 as SGHTA and CDR2 as FQGNSA. The CDR3 coding sequence is TGTGCCAGCAGCTTTAACGAGGCTGGGGCCAACGTCCTGACTTTC. It encodes CASSFNEAGANVLTF. Full variable domain (remainder filled in from reference TRBV7-2 and TRBJ2-6): GAGVSQSPSNKVTEKGKDVELRCDPISGHTALYWYRQSLGQGLEFLIYFQGNSAPDKSGLPSDRFSAERTGGSVSTLTIQRTQQEDSAVYLCASSFNEAGANVLTFGAGSRLTVL.

V and J are TRBV7-2 and TRBJ2-1, with TRBD2 matching over 11 bases. This CDR3 region has 15 residues. In germline, CDR1 is SGHTA, CDR2 FQGNSA. V trimming: 4 bases; J trimming: 4 bases; junction bases outside the gene matches: 3. CDR3 region: CASSSGTSGYNEQFF. CDR3 sequence (DNA): TGTGCCAGCAGCTCTGGGACTAGCGGTTACAATGAGCAGTTCTTC.

Comments on this clonotype: One end of the junction varies from germline; a read error may be responsible. The genes are TRBV7-8 and TRBJ2-1; 11 bases align to TRBD2. The CDR3 is made up of 13 amino acids. Germline V gene lookup returns CDR1 SGHVS and CDR2 FQNEAQ. The CDR3 DNA sequence: TGTGCCGGCAGCTTAGGGACTAGCGGAGGGAAGTTCTTC. It is translated as CAGSLGTSGGKFF.

This chain joins TRBV19 and TRBJ2-1, with 7 bases aligning to TRBD2. Germline values: CDR1 LNHDA, CDR2 SQIVND (reference sequence). CDR3 length: 14 residues. The V and J ends lost 4 bases and 4 bases, in that order; junction bases with no gene match: 4. This CDR3 reads CASSKRDVYNEQFF. The CDR3 DNA reads as TGTGCCAGTAGTAAGCGGGACGTTTACAATGAGCAGTTCTTC.

The chain links TRBV5-1 to TRBJ2-2; 13 positions agree with TRBD2. Trimming removed 0 bases from V and 4 bases from J; junction bases left unmatched: 6. This CDR3 is built from 18 residues. CDR1 SGHRS and CDR2 YFSETQ come from the germline V gene. DNA of the CDR3: TGCGCCAGCAGCTTGGCCGGGACTAGCGGGATAGGCACCGGGGAGCTGTTTTTT. Translation: CASSLAGTSGIGTGELFF.

This clonotype was recorded a few times. The chain links TRBV20-1 to TRBJ1-5; a weak D match, TRBD1 (5 bases). The CDR3 is 15 amino acids. From germline, CDR1 is DFQATT and CDR2 SNEGSKA (reference sequence). V lost 6 bases and J 0 bases, leaving 15 bases between the germline ends. The CDR3 DNA reads as TGCAGTGCCATGGCGTTAACAGGTAGCAATCAGCCCCAGCATTTT. It specifies CSAMALTGSNQPQHF.

The J gene is TRBJ2-7, the V gene TRBV20-1, with a tentative D call TRBD1 (6 bases). Germline V lookup: CDR1 DFQATT, CDR2 SNEGSKA (reference sequence). Trimming removed 1 base from V and 4 bases from J, with 14 bases in between. The CDR3 runs 14 residues. The CDR3 loop is CSARVQGPIYEQYF. For the CDR3, the DNA is TGCAGTGCTAGAGTACAGGGACCCATTTACGAGCAGTACTTC.